The entry that follows covers one TCR beta chain sequence. Under the authors' procedure: It was from reference gene primer amplification that nucleated cell counts were estimated. Data came from immunoSEQ multiplex PCR; TCRdb stores just in-frame clones and leaves some out. The D gene and trimming were derived from the DNA, and the V and J assignments and clone size from that table. The data show about 250,000 clones, with 88% seen just once and about 3% held by the top ten. The sample belongs to a study of blood T cell repertoires in COVID-19. Study in general: The cDNA or gDNA used as material had been derived from T cells, B-cell-depleted T cells, or PBMCs.

Trimming pared 4 bases from V and 2 bases from J, leaving 9 bases between. Germline assignment: CDR1 SGHDN and CDR2 FVKESK. The CDR3 sequence is 14 residues long. Sequenced: PBMCs or T cells enriched from blood (not recorded which). The clonotype was recovered from a woman aged 45 to 65 who had recovered from COVID-19. The gene calls are TRBV14 and TRBJ1-3; D is undetermined. Here the CDR3 reads CASSPSGTGNTIYF. The CDR3 DNA follows: TGTGCCAGCAGCCCTTCGGGGACTGGAAACACCATATATTTT.